The subject of this entry is one TCR beta chain. What it binds is unknown. The data stem from a study of shared clonotypes between healthy human individuals. The study, taken as a whole, reports: Represented diversity (both genetic and exposure-history) was limited by the small number of donors.

The donor population consisted of healthy HIV-negative adults with no recent acute infections or vaccinations. Only in-frame clones appear in the TCRdb table, and some are missing; sequencing was by immunoSEQ multiplex PCR. The table lists about 2.4 million clones, about 92% of them singletons. The receptor comes from a man between 18 and 29 years old in good health. The sequenced material came from naive CD4+ T cells sorted from blood. Subset of the sample: CD45RA+ positively selected.

CDR3 region: CASSEGRHYEQFF. CDR3 coding DNA: TGTGCCAGCAGTGAAGGACGACACTATGAGCAGTTCTTC. The chain is built from TRBV6-1 and TRBJ2-1; unclear D gene. Germline CDR1 and CDR2: MNHNS and SASEGT. The V end lost 1 base, the J end lost 8 bases, and 9 bases lay between the germline ends. There are 13 residues in the CDR3.